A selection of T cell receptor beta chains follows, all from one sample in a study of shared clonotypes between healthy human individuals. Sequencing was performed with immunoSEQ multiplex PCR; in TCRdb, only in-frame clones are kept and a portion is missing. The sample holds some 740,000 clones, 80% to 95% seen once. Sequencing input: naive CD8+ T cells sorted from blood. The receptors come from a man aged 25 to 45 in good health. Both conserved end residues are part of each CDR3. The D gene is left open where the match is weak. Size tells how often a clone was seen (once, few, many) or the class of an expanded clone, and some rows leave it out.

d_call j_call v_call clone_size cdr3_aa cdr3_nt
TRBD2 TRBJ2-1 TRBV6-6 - CASSYRLAGAANEQFF TGTGCCAGCAGTTACCGGTTAGCGGGAGCGGCAAATGAGCAGTTCTTC
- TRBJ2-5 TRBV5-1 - CASSLALSSDWETQYF TGCGCCAGCAGCTTGGCCCTATCTAGCGATTGGGAGACCCAGTACTTC
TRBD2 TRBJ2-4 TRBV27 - CASWNTGLAKNIQYF TGTGCCAGCTGGAACACGGGACTAGCAAAAAACATTCAGTACTTC
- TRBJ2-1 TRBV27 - CASSLYGRYNEQFF TGTGCCAGCAGTTTATACGGACGATACAATGAGCAGTTCTTC
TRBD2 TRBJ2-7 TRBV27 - CASSLLAGGPNEQYF TGTGCCAGCAGTTTACTAGCGGGAGGGCCAAACGAGCAGTACTTC
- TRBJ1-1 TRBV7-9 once CASSLATEAFF TGTGCCAGCAGCTTAGCGACTGAAGCTTTCTTT
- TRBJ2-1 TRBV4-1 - CASSLDNYNEQFF TGCGCCAGCAGCCTGGACAACTACAATGAGCAGTTCTTC
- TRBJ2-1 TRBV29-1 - CSVELARISSSIEQFF TGCAGCGTTGAGTTGGCACGCATTAGCTCCTCTATTGAGCAGTTCTTC
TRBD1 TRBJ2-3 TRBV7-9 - CASSSNLQGPGTDTQYF TGTGCCAGCAGCTCAAACCTACAGGGGCCGGGAACAGATACGCAGTATTTT
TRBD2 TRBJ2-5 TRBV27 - CASSSASGDQETQYF TGTGCCAGCAGTTCGGCTAGCGGTGACCAAGAGACCCAGTACTTC
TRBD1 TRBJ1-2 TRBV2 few CASRPRQGRNYGYTF TGTGCCAGCAGACCTCGACAGGGCAGGAACTATGGCTACACCTTC
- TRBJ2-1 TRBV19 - CASSEHPYNEQFF TGTGCCAGTAGTGAACACCCCTACAATGAGCAGTTCTTC
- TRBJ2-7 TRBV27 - CASSFQAPGAPYEQYF TGTGCCAGCAGTTTTCAGGCCCCCGGGGCTCCCTACGAGCAGTACTTC
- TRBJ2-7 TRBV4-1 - CASSQEPGTIYEQYF TGCGCCAGCAGCCAAGAACCAGGGACAATTTACGAGCAGTACTTC
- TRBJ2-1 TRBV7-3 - CASSHPNNEQFF TGTGCCAGCAGCCATCCTAATAATGAGCAGTTCTTC
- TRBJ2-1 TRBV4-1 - CASSQGGQHNEQFF TGCGCCAGCAGCCAAGGTGGACAGCACAATGAGCAGTTCTTC
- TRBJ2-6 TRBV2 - CASSPGLNSGANVLTF TGTGCCAGCAGTCCAGGACTCAACTCTGGGGCCAACGTCCTGACTTTC
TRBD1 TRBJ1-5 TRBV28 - CASLRGRNQPQHF TGTGCCAGCTTAAGGGGGCGAAATCAGCCCCAGCATTTT
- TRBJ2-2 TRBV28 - CASSFLGAGELFF TGTGCCAGCAGTTTTCTGGGAGCCGGGGAGCTGTTTTTT
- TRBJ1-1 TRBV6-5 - CASSETGAGTEAFF TGTGCCAGCAGTGAAACAGGAGCGGGGACTGAAGCTTTCTTT
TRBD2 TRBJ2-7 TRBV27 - CASSKRGTSYEQYF TGTGCCAGCAGCAAGAGAGGGACTAGCTACGAGCAGTACTTC
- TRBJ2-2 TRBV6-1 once CASSVELHLTGELFF TGTGCCAGCAGTGTAGAACTCCACCTCACCGGGGAGCTGTTTTTT
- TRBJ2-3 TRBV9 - CVSSVSGPSGTDTQYF TGTGTCAGCAGCGTATCGGGACCTTCTGGCACAGATACGCAGTATTTT
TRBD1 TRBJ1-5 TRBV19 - CASSTEGQGYTQPQHF TGTGCCAGTAGTACGGAGGGACAGGGGTATACTCAGCCCCAGCATTTT
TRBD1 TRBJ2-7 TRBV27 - CASSLTPGTAYEQYF TGTGCCAGCAGTTTAACCCCCGGGACAGCCTACGAGCAGTACTTC
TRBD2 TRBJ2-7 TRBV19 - CASSRLAGVLYEQYF TGTGCCAGTAGTAGACTAGCGGGAGTTCTGTACGAGCAGTACTTC
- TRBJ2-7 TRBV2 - CASRRVADSSYEQYF TGTGCCAGCAGAAGGGTAGCCGATAGCTCCTACGAGCAGTACTTC
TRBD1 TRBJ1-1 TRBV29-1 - CSVEGRGQRNTEAFF TGCAGCGTTGAGGGTCGGGGACAGAGGAACACTGAAGCTTTCTTT
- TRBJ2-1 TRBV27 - CASRAGQSVVHNEQFF TGTGCCAGCAGAGCAGGTCAGTCGGTGGTACACAATGAGCAGTTCTTC
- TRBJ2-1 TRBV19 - CASSIGHLGNEQFF TGTGCCAGTAGTATAGGACACCTTGGGAATGAGCAGTTCTTC
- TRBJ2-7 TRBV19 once CASSMAHLGEQYF TGTGCCAGTAGTATGGCTCACCTGGGGGAGCAGTACTTC
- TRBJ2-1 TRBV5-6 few CASSLVWNEQFF TGTGCCAGCAGCTTGGTCTGGAATGAGCAGTTCTTC
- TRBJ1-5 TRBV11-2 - CASSLDPGANQPQHF TGTGCCAGCAGCTTAGATCCTGGGGCGAATCAGCCCCAGCATTTT
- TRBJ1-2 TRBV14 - CASSQETNRADYGYTF TGTGCCAGCAGCCAAGAGACCAACAGGGCCGACTATGGCTACACCTTC
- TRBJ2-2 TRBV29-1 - CSVSGLSNTGELFF TGCAGCGTTTCTGGACTATCGAACACCGGGGAGCTGTTTTTT
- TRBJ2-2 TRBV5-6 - CASSGLANTGELFF TGTGCCAGCAGCGGGCTAGCCAACACCGGGGAGCTGTTTTTT
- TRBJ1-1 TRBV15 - CATSRERVNTEAFF TGTGCCACCAGCAGAGAGAGGGTGAACACTGAAGCTTTCTTT
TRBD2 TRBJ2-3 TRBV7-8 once CASSLAYGGTSTDTQYF TGTGCCAGCAGCTTAGCATACGGGGGGACTAGCACAGATACGCAGTATTTT
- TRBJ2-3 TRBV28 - CASSFPGVSSGVTDTQYF TGTGCCAGCAGTTTTCCTGGGGTGTCATCGGGTGTCACAGATACGCAGTATTTT
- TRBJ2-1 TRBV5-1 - CASSLEGGPGRPGKDEQFF TGCGCCAGCAGCTTGGAGGGGGGACCGGGACGGCCGGGAAAGGATGAGCAGTTCTTC
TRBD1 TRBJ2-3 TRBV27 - CASSLTGWADTQYF TGTGCCAGCAGTTTGACAGGGTGGGCAGATACGCAGTATTTT
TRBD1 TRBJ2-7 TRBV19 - CASRTHRDSRLGSYEQYF TGTGCCAGTAGGACCCATCGGGACAGCCGTCTTGGGTCCTACGAGCAGTACTTC
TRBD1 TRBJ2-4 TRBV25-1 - CASSAMGQQNIQYF TGTGCCAGCAGTGCGATGGGACAGCAAAACATTCAGTACTTC
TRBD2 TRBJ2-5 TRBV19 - CASSTGTTYQETQYF TGTGCCAGTAGTACCGGGACTACCTACCAAGAGACCCAGTACTTC
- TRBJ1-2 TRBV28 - CASSLGGGHLNRNYGYTF TGTGCCAGCAGTTTGGGTGGGGGACACCTAAACCGAAACTATGGCTACACCTTC
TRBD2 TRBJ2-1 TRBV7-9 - CASSLGVAGGPRSYNEQFF TGTGCCAGCAGCTTAGGGGTAGCGGGAGGGCCTAGGTCCTACAATGAGCAGTTCTTC
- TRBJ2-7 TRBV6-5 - CASSYHNFGEQYF TGTGCCAGCAGTTACCATAATTTTGGCGAGCAGTACTTC
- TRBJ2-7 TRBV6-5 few CASSYSTGGSYEQYF TGTGCCAGCAGTTACTCGACCGGGGGCAGCTACGAGCAGTACTTC
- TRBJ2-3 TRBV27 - CASSSRLAGTDTQYF TGTGCCAGCAGTAGTCGGCTAGCAGGCACAGATACGCAGTATTTT
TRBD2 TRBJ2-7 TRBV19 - CASSWTSGESYEQYF TGTGCCAGTAGCTGGACTAGCGGGGAGTCCTACGAGCAGTACTTC
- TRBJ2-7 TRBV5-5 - CASSYREGYEQYF TGTGCCAGCAGCTACAGGGAGGGCTACGAGCAGTACTTC
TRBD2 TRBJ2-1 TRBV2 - CASSGLAGGLEQFF TGTGCCAGCAGTGGGCTAGCGGGAGGGCTTGAGCAGTTCTTC
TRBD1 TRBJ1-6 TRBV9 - CASSPRTGPSYNSPLHF TGTGCCAGCAGCCCCCGGACAGGTCCCTCCTATAATTCACCCCTCCACTTT
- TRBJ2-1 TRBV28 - CASNSIIAEQFF TGTGCCAGCAATTCTATTATAGCGGAGCAGTTCTTC
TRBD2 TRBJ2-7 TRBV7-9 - CASSFSGRFDEQYF TGTGCCAGCAGCTTTAGCGGGAGGTTCGACGAGCAGTACTTC
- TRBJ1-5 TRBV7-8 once CASSLLQRYSNQPQHF TGTGCCAGCAGCTTACTACAAAGATATAGCAATCAGCCCCAGCATTTT
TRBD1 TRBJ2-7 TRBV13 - CASSARQGYEQYF TGTGCCAGCAGCGCCCGACAGGGGTACGAGCAGTACTTC
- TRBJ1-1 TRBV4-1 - CASSQHRDTEAFF TGCGCCAGCAGCCAACACCGGGACACTGAAGCTTTCTTT
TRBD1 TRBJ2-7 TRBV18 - CASSPPDRALSYEQYF TGTGCCAGCTCACCGCCCGACAGGGCGCTTTCCTACGAGCAGTACTTC
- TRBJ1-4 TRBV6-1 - CASSEEEGREKLFF TGTGCCAGCAGTGAAGAGGAGGGTAGGGAAAAACTGTTTTTT